This T cell receptor beta chain was recovered during a study of blood T cell repertoires in COVID-19. Study-level information: COVID-19 samples collected from the United States, Italy and Spain covered acute and convalescent phases.

Per the original data handling: Amplification of reference gene primers provided the estimated nucleated cell counts. Method: immunoSEQ multiplex PCR; TCRdb's copy keeps in-frame clones and lacks some. V, J and clone size are those of that table, while D and trimming were read from the DNA. The profile shows 150,000 to 200,000 clones, approximately 90% of them singletons. Germline-derived CDR1 and CDR2 are MNHEY and SVGEGT. With V trimmed by 2 bases and J by 2 bases, 13 bases remained unmatched. The length of the CDR3 is 20 residues. Sequences were obtained from peripheral blood. The source of this sequence is a man aged 18-30 years with active or convalescent COVID-19. The V gene is TRBV6-2 or TRBV6-3, the J gene TRBJ2-7; 15 bases line up with TRBD2. The CDR3 loop is CASSYLTAGTSGRYTYEQYF. CDR3 sequence (DNA): TGTGCCAGCAGTTACCTTACCGCCGGGACTAGCGGGAGGTACACCTACGAGCAGTACTTC.